The present T cell receptor (beta chain) was sequenced within a study of blood T cell repertoires in COVID-19. Study-level background: COVID-19 samples collected from the United States, Italy and Spain covered acute and convalescent phases. In each case, the material was cDNA or gDNA derived from T cells, B-cell-depleted T cells, or PBMCs.

Germline-derived CDR1 and CDR2 are LGHDT and YNNKEL (reference sequence). The CDR3 is 19 amino acids. After removal of 1 base from V and 0 bases from J, the junction contained 14 bases not matched to a gene. In the original processing: Amplification with reference gene primers provided the estimates of nucleated cell counts. Libraries were prepared by immunoSEQ multiplex PCR; TCRdb keeps only in-frame clonotypes and omits some of them. The DNA gave D and trimming, while V, J and clone size come from that table. The profile covers about 260,000 clones, with around 84% appearing a single time and approximately 4% taken by the ten largest.

The chain joins TRBV3-1 (or the pseudogene TRBV3-2) to TRBJ1-1; 7 nucleotides line up with TRBD1. This TCR derives from a man in his sixties with acute or convalescent COVID-19. Sequencing was performed on peripheral blood. DNA for the CDR3: TGTGCCAGCAGCCAAGTTTTGGTGGGACAGCCCTGCATGAACACTGAAGCTTTCTTT. Protein: CASSQVLVGQPCMNTEAFF.